This TCR beta chain was profiled in a study of shared clonotypes between healthy human individuals. CD8 cells classed as naive were CD45RO-negative and positively selected for CCR7, excluding terminally differentiated effector memory CD45RA+ cells. This CDR3 region has 17 residues. Per germline, CDR1 LGHNA and CDR2 YSLEER. V was shortened by 0 bases and J by 4 bases, with 15 bases between the two germline ends. Study outcomes and limitations: Between a handful of donors, naive CD4 clonotypes were shared at a level of about 5%. In having few donors, the study represented limited genetic and exposure-history diversity.

Details on this clone: Its specificity is not known.

Data came from immunoSEQ multiplex PCR; TCRdb stores just in-frame clones and leaves some out. This table holds approximately 1.9 million clones, 80% to 95% found once. V usage is TRBV4-3 and J usage is TRBJ2-2, with TRBD1 as a possible D gene (5 bases). Sequenced input: naive CD8+ T cells from PBMCs. The sequence was obtained from a man between 18 and 29 years old in good health. Some clones in this sample may be carry-over from other donors' samples. CDR3 nucleotides: TGCGCCAGCAGCCAAGATTTCTGGCAGGGTGGCACCGGGGAGCTGTTTTTT. Translating gives CASSQDFWQGGTGELFF.